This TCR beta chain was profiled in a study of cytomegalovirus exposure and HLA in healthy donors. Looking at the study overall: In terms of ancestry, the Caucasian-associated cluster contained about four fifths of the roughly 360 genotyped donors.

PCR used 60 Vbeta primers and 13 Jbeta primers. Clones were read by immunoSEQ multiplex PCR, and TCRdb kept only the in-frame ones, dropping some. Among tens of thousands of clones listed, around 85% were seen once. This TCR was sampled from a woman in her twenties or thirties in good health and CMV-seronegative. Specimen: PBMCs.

The CDR3: CASSVGRGTEAFF. In DNA, the CDR3 is TGTGCCAGCAGCGTAGGCAGGGGCACTGAAGCTTTCTTT. The gene calls are TRBV9 and TRBJ1-1; TRBD1 might be the D (6 bases). V lost 0 bases to trimming and J lost 4 bases, with 7 bases between them. Germline CDR1 is SGDLS and CDR2 is YYNGEE. The CDR3 consists of 13 residues.